This passage covers 6 T cell receptor beta chains from one sample sequenced in a study of early T cells in non-severe SARS-CoV-2 infection. TCRdb ran MiXCR on the 5' RACE reads and lists one entry per CDR3 protein. The sample has more than 50,000 distinct CDR3 sequences; around an eighth are singletons. The sequencing used whole blood, collected at baseline. These TCRs come from an adult who was a healthcare worker with PCR-confirmed SARS-CoV-2 infection or an uninfected control (not recorded which).

The chain couples TRBV4-3 to TRBJ2-1; D may be TRBD2 (6 bases). Trimming shortened V by 1 base and J by 6 bases, and 10 bases separated the two germline ends. The CDR3 covers 14 residues. The V gene's germline CDR1 is LGHNA and CDR2 YSLEER. The CDR3 sequence: CASSQGTISNEQFF. CDR3 in DNA: TGCGCCAGCAGCCAAGGGACTATTTCCAATGAGCAGTTCTTC.

The table lists this clonotype with a few counts. The rearrangement joins TRBV2 to TRBJ2-1; D might be TRBD1 or TRBD2, each matching 5 bases. This CDR3 spans 15 amino acids. Per the germline V gene, CDR1 is SNHLY and CDR2 is FYNNEI. V was pared by 3 bases and J by 1 base, with 10 bases between. CDR3 nucleotide sequence: TGTGCCAGCAGTGAGGGGGTCCTATCCTACAATGAGCAGTTCTTC. It translates to CASSEGVLSYNEQFF.

This clonotype appeared a few times. The genes are TRBV7-9 and TRBJ2-7, with 10 bases matching TRBD2. This CDR3 is 15 amino acids long. V lost 5 bases to trimming and J lost 4 bases; unmatched junction nucleotides: 8. Per the germline V gene, CDR1 is SEHNR and CDR2 is FQNEAQ (reference sequence). This chain's CDR3 is CASSPPLAGEYEQYF. The CDR3 bases are TGTGCCAGCAGCCCCCCGCTAGCGGGGGAGTACGAGCAGTACTTC.

The J gene is TRBJ1-3, the V gene TRBV20-1; D is possibly TRBD1 (5 bases). The CDR3 loop spans 14 amino acids. V lost 6 bases, J lost 0 bases, and 12 bases lay in between. Germline V lookup: CDR1 DFQATT, CDR2 SNEGSKA (reference sequence). The CDR3 DNA follows: TGCAGTGCAAAGGGACCGACCTCTGGAAACACCATATATTTT. Translated: CSAKGPTSGNTIYF.

The rearrangement links TRBV18 to TRBJ2-2; D assignment may be TRBD1 or TRBD2 (5 bases each). The CDR3 length is 17 residues. Germline CDR1 KGHSH, CDR2 LQKENI. V was clipped by 4 bases and J by 3 bases, with 18 bases between them. CDR3 sequence reads: CASSQTGRDLHTGELFF. The DNA for the CDR3 is TGTGCCAGCTCACAGACGGGACGGGATCTGCACACCGGGGAGCTGTTTTTT.

The chain has TRBV7-9 and TRBJ2-5; no definite D call. V was cut by 0 bases and J by 1 base, with 9 bases left in between. This CDR3 spans 15 amino acids. The germline CDR1 and CDR2 sequences are SEHNR and FQNEAQ (reference sequence). In nucleotides, the CDR3 is TGTGCCAGCAGCTTAGCGTTAGGCGTCCAAGAGACCCAGTACTTC. Translating it yields CASSLALGVQETQYF.